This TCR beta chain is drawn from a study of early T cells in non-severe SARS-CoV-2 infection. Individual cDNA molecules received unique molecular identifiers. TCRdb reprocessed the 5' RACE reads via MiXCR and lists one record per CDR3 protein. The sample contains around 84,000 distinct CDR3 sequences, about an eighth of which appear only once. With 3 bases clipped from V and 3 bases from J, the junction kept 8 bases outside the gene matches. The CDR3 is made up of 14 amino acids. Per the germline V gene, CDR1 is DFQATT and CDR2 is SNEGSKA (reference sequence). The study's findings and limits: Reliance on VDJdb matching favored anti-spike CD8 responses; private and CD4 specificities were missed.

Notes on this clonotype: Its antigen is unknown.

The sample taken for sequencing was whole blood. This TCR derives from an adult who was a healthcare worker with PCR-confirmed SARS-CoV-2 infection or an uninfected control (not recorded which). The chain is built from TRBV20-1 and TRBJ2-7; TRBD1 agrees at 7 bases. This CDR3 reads CSASLGGRGYEQYF. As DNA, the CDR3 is TGCAGTGCTAGCCTAGGGGGCCGGGGCTACGAGCAGTACTTC.